The 25 T cell receptor beta chains given below trace back to one sample, sequenced in a study of CD8+ T cells in alopecia areata. Treatment here: oral pan-JAK inhibitor, 5-10 mg twice daily. Extracted RNA was reverse transcribed into cDNA, the sequencing template. Libraries were prepared by immunoSEQ multiplex PCR; TCRdb keeps only in-frame clonotypes and omits some of them. The data contain over 85,000 clones, about 58% of them seen just once; the ten biggest clones take up roughly 16%. Specimen: CD8+ T cells sorted from blood, collected at week 4, from a patient treated with tofacitinib. These receptors all stem from a human donor with alopecia areata.

The chain joins TRBV4-3 to TRBJ2-1; D gene uncertain. This CDR3 contains 15 residues. The V and J ends lost 1 base and 3 bases respectively, with 10 bases between them. The germline V gene encodes CDR1 LGHNA and CDR2 YSLEER. CDR3 bases: TGCGCCAGCAGCCAAGGAGGCGGATACTACAATGAGCAGTTCTTC. The encoded protein is CASSQGGGYYNEQFF.

The chain joins TRBV4-1 to TRBJ2-1; the D gene is possibly TRBD2 (6 bases). Per the germline V gene, CDR1 is MGHRA and CDR2 is YSYEKL. Trimming pared 0 bases from V and 16 bases from J, leaving 28 bases between. This CDR3 has 17 amino acids. CDR3 DNA sequence: TGCGCCAGCAGCCAAGACCTCACGATTCGGGGGATTACAATGAGTTTCTTC. It specifies CASSQDLTIRGITMSFF.

V usage is TRBV25-1 and J usage is TRBJ2-3; 8 nucleotides agree with TRBD2. Germline-derived CDR1 and CDR2 are MGHDK and SYGVNS. The CDR3 spans 15 residues. Losses at the gene ends were 4 bases for V and 0 bases for J; bases not matched to a gene: 3. The CDR3 is CASSGRGVSTDTQYF. The CDR3 DNA sequence: TGTGCCAGCAGTGGGCGGGGGGTTAGCACAGATACGCAGTATTTT.

The chain uses TRBV25-1 and TRBJ1-1; 7 nucleotides align to TRBD1. V was clipped by 3 bases and J by 0 bases; unmatched bases: 4. CDR3 length: 15 amino acids. Germline values: CDR1 MGHDK, CDR2 SYGVNS. The CDR3: CASSDYRGLNTEAFF. The CDR3 DNA reads TGTGCCAGCAGTGACTACAGGGGTTTGAACACTGAAGCTTTCTTT.

The chain has TRBV29-1 and TRBJ2-7; D not resolved. The CDR3 has 11 amino acids. From germline, CDR1 is SQVTM and CDR2 ANQGSEA. V shed 5 bases and J shed 0 bases, with 5 bases lying between them. This CDR3 reads CSVTISYEQYF. CDR3 bases: TGCAGCGTTACAATCTCCTACGAGCAGTACTTC.

The chain employs TRBV15 and TRBJ1-2, with TRBD1 identical over 8 bases. There are 16 residues in the CDR3. Germline CDR1 is LNHNV and CDR2 is YYDKDF (reference sequence). The V gene end was trimmed by 2 bases and the J gene end by 2 bases; junction bases not matched to a gene: 7. The CDR3 region is CATSRPTQGGNYGYTF. The CDR3 region has the DNA TGTGCCACCAGCAGACCTACACAGGGGGGAAACTATGGCTACACCTTC.

The V gene is TRBV13, the J gene TRBJ2-3, with no clear D. CDR1 is PRHDT, CDR2 FYEKMQ, per germline (reference sequence). The CDR3 totals 13 residues. V dropped 3 bases and J dropped 0 bases, with 4 bases sitting between them. The CDR3 DNA follows: TGTGCCAGCAGCTTGGAGAGCACAGATACGCAGTATTTT. This encodes CASSLESTDTQYF.

In its sample, this clone was seen a few times. This chain joins TRBV4-2 and TRBJ1-5; D perhaps matches TRBD1 (6 bases). This CDR3 contains 15 residues. V lost 0 bases, J lost 4 bases, and 10 bases lay in between. Germline assignment: CDR1 LGHNA and CDR2 YNFKEQ. CDR3 in DNA: TGTGCCAGCAGCCAAGAAGGACAGCTTAATCAGCCCCAGCATTTT. Translation gives CASSQEGQLNQPQHF.

The chain recombines TRBV7-2 with TRBJ2-3; D gene uncertain. The germline V gene encodes CDR1 SGHTA and CDR2 FQGNSA. This CDR3 contains 14 residues. Trimming pared 4 bases from V and 4 bases from J, leaving 12 bases between. The CDR3 sequence: CASSSGHEPDTQYF. CDR3 coding DNA: TGTGCCAGCAGCTCCGGGCACGAACCAGATACGCAGTATTTT. The full variable domain, with the rest looked up from reference TRBV7-2 and TRBJ2-3, is GAGVSQSPSNKVTEKGKDVELRCDPISGHTALYWYRQSLGQGLEFLIYFQGNSAPDKSGLPSDRFSAERTGGSVSTLTIQRTQQEDSAVYLCASSSGHEPDTQYFGPGTRLTVL.

The V gene is TRBV5-1, the J gene TRBJ2-7; D is possibly TRBD2 (5 bases). The CDR3 consists of 14 residues. The V gene's germline CDR1 is SGHRS and CDR2 YFSETQ. V lost 0 bases to trimming and J lost 3 bases, with 10 bases between them. CDR3 loop: CASSLVGSGYEQYF. The CDR3 coding sequence is TGCGCCAGCAGCTTGGTTGGGAGTGGCTACGAGCAGTACTTC.

V and J are TRBV11-2 and TRBJ1-2, with TRBD1 identical over 9 bases. CDR1 and CDR2 from the germline V gene are SGHAT and FQNNGV. V shed 3 bases, J shed 4 bases, and the junction held 9 bases outside the gene matches. This CDR3 region has 16 residues. The CDR3 bases are TGTGCCAGCAGCTTCGGGGACAGGGTGGTCTCCTATGGCTACACCTTC. Amino acid sequence: CASSFGDRVVSYGYTF.

This clone has only a few counts. This chain links TRBV27 with TRBJ2-7; 7 bases fit TRBD1. V shed 8 bases, J shed 4 bases, and the junction held 11 bases outside the gene matches. CDR1 is MNHEY, CDR2 SMNVEV, per germline (reference sequence). This CDR3 comprises 14 residues. The CDR3 bases are TGTGCCAGCTCCCCCCAAGGGGGCTGGTACGAGCAGTACTTC. Protein: CASSPQGGWYEQYF.

The rearrangement joins TRBV9 to TRBJ2-3, with TRBD2 matching over 11 bases. This CDR3 is 15 amino acids long. Germline V gene data show CDR1 as SGDLS and CDR2 as YYNGEE. With V trimmed by 4 bases and J by 3 bases, 4 bases remained unmatched. The CDR3 sequence is CASSFTSGSTDTQYF. The CDR3 nucleotides are TGTGCCAGCAGCTTCACTAGCGGGAGTACAGATACGCAGTATTTT.

This clone was detected only once. The chain uses TRBV7-9 and TRBJ2-5; D ambiguous. The V end was cut by 1 base, the J end by 3 bases, with 3 bases between. This CDR3 comprises 12 residues. Germline V gene sequence: CDR1 SEHNR, CDR2 FQNEAQ (reference sequence). The CDR3 sequence is CASSLEEETQYF. CDR3 nucleotide sequence: TGTGCCAGCAGCTTAGAAGAAGAGACCCAGTACTTC.

The rearrangement joins TRBV7-9 to TRBJ2-1; D uncertain. Per the germline V gene, CDR1 is SEHNR and CDR2 is FQNEAQ (reference sequence). The CDR3 loop spans 12 amino acids. V was pared by 5 bases and J by 10 bases, with 12 bases between. The CDR3 nucleotides are TGTGCCAGCAGCCCGGTATGGGGAGAGCAGTTCTTC. This sequence encodes CASSPVWGEQFF.

The rearrangement joins TRBV4-2 to TRBJ2-7; a weak D match, TRBD1 (5 bases). CDR1 LGHNA and CDR2 YNFKEQ come from the germline V gene. V lost 2 bases and J lost 3, with 8 bases in between. The CDR3 runs 13 residues. The CDR3: CASSQSQGYEQYF. CDR3 sequence (DNA): TGTGCCAGCAGCCAATCGCAGGGCTACGAGCAGTACTTC.

The chain links TRBV4-1 to TRBJ1-1, with 8 nucleotides matching TRBD1. After removal of 1 base from V and 2 bases from J, the junction contained 3 bases not matched to a gene. The CDR3 is 15 residues long. Germline V gene data show CDR1 as MGHRA and CDR2 as YSYEKL. CDR3 sequence (DNA): TGCGCCAGCAGCCAAGTGACAGGGGTTAACACTGAAGCTTTCTTT. Its protein product is CASSQVTGVNTEAFF.

This clone appeared a few times. The chain carries TRBV15 and TRBJ2-2, with 9 positions matching TRBD1. J was trimmed by 5 bases and V by 5 bases; bases with no gene match: 9. CDR1 and CDR2 (germline): LNHNV, YYDKDF (reference sequence). There are 16 residues in the CDR3. CDR3 DNA sequence: TGTGCCACCAGCCGGAAGGACAGGGGAAGGACCGGGGAGCTGTTTTTT. It is translated as CATSRKDRGRTGELFF.

The J gene is TRBJ2-2, the V gene TRBV5-1; D is ambiguous. Germline lookup yields CDR1 SGHRS and CDR2 YFSETQ. This CDR3 comprises 12 residues. Trimming shortened V by 2 bases and J by 6 bases, and 5 bases separated the two germline ends. CDR3 region: CASSFGAGELFF. The CDR3 nucleotides are TGCGCCAGCAGCTTTGGAGCCGGGGAGCTGTTTTTT. Full variable domain (outside the CDR3, taken from reference TRBV5-1 and TRBJ2-2): KAGVTQTPRYLIKTRGQQVTLSCSPISGHRSVSWYQQTPGQGLQFLFEYFSETQRNKGNFPGRFSGRQFSNSRSEMNVSTLELGDSALYLCASSFGAGELFFGEGSRLTVL.

This CDR3 is CASSFGTSQETQYF. The DNA of the CDR3 is TGTGCCAGCAGCTTTGGCACCTCCCAAGAGACCCAGTACTTC. This chain joins TRBV5-6 and TRBJ2-5; the D is unclear. The CDR3 sequence is 14 residues long. Germline V gives CDR1 SGHDT, CDR2 YYEEEE. V was cut by 2 bases and J by 1 base, with 9 bases left in between.

Turning to this clone: Other DNA sequences within the sample encode an identical CDR3. V gene TRBV9 combines with J gene TRBJ1-1, with 8 bases aligning to TRBD1. With V trimmed by 3 bases and J by 5 bases, 0 bases remained unmatched. The CDR3 totals 12 residues. Germline V gene sequence: CDR1 SGDLS, CDR2 YYNGEE. DNA of the CDR3: TGTGCCAGCAGCGGACAGGGGACTGAAGCTTTCTTT. The encoded protein is CASSGQGTEAFF.

The chain joins TRBV13 to TRBJ2-1, with D hard to call. The CDR3 covers 13 residues. The V and J ends lost 3 bases and 3 bases respectively, with 6 bases between them. Germline CDR1 and CDR2: PRHDT and FYEKMQ (reference sequence). The chain's CDR3 is CASSFYSYNEQFF. CDR3 in DNA: TGTGCCAGCAGCTTCTACAGCTACAATGAGCAGTTCTTC.

The chain couples TRBV6-5 to TRBJ2-7; 7 nucleotides align to TRBD1. The CDR3 length is 15 residues. Germline lookup yields CDR1 MNHEY and CDR2 SVGAGI. V trimming: 5 bases; J trimming: 2 bases; junction bases outside the gene matches: 9. The CDR3 DNA is TGTGCCAGCAGTCTAGGGACAGCTAACCCCTACGAGCAGTACTTC. Amino acid sequence: CASSLGTANPYEQYF.

The chain recombines TRBV7-9 with TRBJ2-3, with 7 bases identical to TRBD2. Germline CDR1 reads SEHNR; CDR2 reads FQNEAQ (reference sequence). The length of the CDR3 is 16 residues. Unmatched junction bases numbered 4, after V lost 0 bases and J lost 1 base. CDR3 coding DNA: TGTGCCAGCAGCTTAGCGGCGGGAGAGGGCACAGATACGCAGTATTTT. The encoded protein is CASSLAAGEGTDTQYF. The whole variable domain, filled in from reference TRBV7-9 and TRBJ2-3, reads DTGVSQNPRHKITKRGQNVTFRCDPISEHNRLYWYRQTLGQGPEFLTYFQNEAQLEKSRLLSDRFSAERPKGSFSTLEIQRTEQGDSAMYLCASSLAAGEGTDTQYFGPGTRLTVL.

The rearrangement joins TRBV5-6 to TRBJ2-5; 9 nucleotides agree with TRBD1. The germline CDR1 and CDR2 sequences are SGHDT and YYEEEE. The CDR3 is 15 amino acids. J lost 5 bases, V lost 2 bases, and 7 bases had no gene match. DNA of the CDR3: TGTGCCAGCAGCTTACAGGGGGCGCGTCTGGAGACCCAGTACTTC. Translation: CASSLQGARLETQYF.